The source of this TCR beta chain is a study of cytomegalovirus exposure and HLA in healthy donors. Study conclusions and caveats: The authors enumerated over 150 TCR beta chains as linked to cytomegalovirus.

Primers: 60 Vbeta forward and 13 Jbeta reverse. Sequencing was performed with immunoSEQ multiplex PCR; in TCRdb, only in-frame clones are kept and a portion is missing. The data show over 100,000 clones, with 63% seen just once and about 4.4% held by the top ten. Trimming removed 4 bases from V and 3 bases from J; junction bases left unmatched: 21. Germline V gene data show CDR1 as MDHEN and CDR2 as SYDVKM. The CDR3 has 19 residues. With regard to this clone: Antigen unknown.

The chain links TRBV28 to TRBJ2-7, with 7 bases aligning to TRBD1. Sample: PBMCs. The source of this sequence is a human donor in good health. CDR3: CASSSTRTGAPWGFYEQYF. In nucleotides, the CDR3 is TGTGCCAGCAGTTCTACCCGGACAGGAGCCCCATGGGGCTTCTACGAGCAGTACTTC.